This T cell receptor beta chain is from a study of CD8+CD57+ T cells in acquired aplastic anemia. The use of genomic DNA as template underpinned the TCR beta VDJ and CDR3 profiling. One entry per CDR3 protein results from TCRdb running MiXCR on the reads. The data show about 180,000 distinct CDR3 sequences, more than 60% seen once. Previously, flow cytometry had revealed CD8+CD57+ cell expansion in the patients chosen for sequencing. To note about this clonotype: One end of the junction varies from germline; a read error may be responsible.

CDR1 is LNHDA, CDR2 SQIVND, per germline (reference sequence). The CDR3 extends over 15 amino acids. The sequenced sample consisted of sorted CD4+, CD8+, or CD8+CD57+ T cells (not recorded which) from PBMCs. The chain couples TRBV19 to TRBJ1-6; 9 bases map to TRBD1. The receptor's source is a human donor with aplastic anemia. In DNA form, the CDR3 reads TGTGCCAGTAGTATTCCCGGGACAGGGAATTCATCCCTCCACTTT. As protein: CASSIPGTGNSSLHF.